This TCR beta chain was profiled in a study of blood T cell repertoires in COVID-19. At the level of the study: Spain, Italy and the United States supplied samples that represented acute and convalescent COVID-19. PBMCs, B-cell-depleted T cells, or T cells provided the cDNA or gDNA that made up the material.

The V end lost 1 base, the J end lost 6 bases, and 13 bases lay between the germline ends. The length of the CDR3 is 14 residues. Germline V gene data show CDR1 as SGHRS and CDR2 as YFSETQ. As originally analysed: The authors estimated nucleated cell counts from reference gene primer amplification. Sequencing was performed with immunoSEQ multiplex PCR; in TCRdb, only in-frame clones are kept and a portion is missing. V, J and clone size are taken as reported in that table, and D and trimming were inferred from the DNA itself. In the table there are 210,000 or so clones, about 90% of which are singletons.

The sequenced material came from peripheral blood. This chain joins TRBV5-1 and TRBJ1-1; possibly TRBD1 for D (5 bases). The source is a man aged 25-45 years with acute or convalescent COVID-19. CDR3 coding DNA: TGCGCCAGCAGCTTGAGTCGGGGGTTCCCTGAAGCTTTCTTT. Translation: CASSLSRGFPEAFF.